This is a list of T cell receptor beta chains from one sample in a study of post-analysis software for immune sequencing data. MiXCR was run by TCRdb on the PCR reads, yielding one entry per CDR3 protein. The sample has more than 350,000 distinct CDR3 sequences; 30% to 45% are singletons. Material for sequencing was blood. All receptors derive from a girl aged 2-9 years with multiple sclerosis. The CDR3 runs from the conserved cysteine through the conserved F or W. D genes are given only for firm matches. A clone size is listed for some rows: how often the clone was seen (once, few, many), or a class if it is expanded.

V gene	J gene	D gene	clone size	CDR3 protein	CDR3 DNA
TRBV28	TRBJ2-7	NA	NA	CASSLVRAGYEQYF	TGTGCCAGCAGTTTAGTGCGGGCTGGCTACGAGCAGTACTTC
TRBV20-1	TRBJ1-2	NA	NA	CSAIEVGERRLGYTF	TGCAGTGCCATCGAAGTCGGGGAAAGGAGGCTTGGCTACACCTTC
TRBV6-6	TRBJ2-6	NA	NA	CASSPLNLGANVLTF	TGTGCCAGCAGTCCTTTAAATTTGGGGGCCAACGTCCTGACTTTC
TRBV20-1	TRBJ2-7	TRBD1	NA	CSASRIGDRVLYEQYF	TGCAGTGCTAGTAGAATCGGGGACAGGGTTCTATACGAGCAGTACTTC
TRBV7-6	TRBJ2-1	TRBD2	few	CASSLTFHSGSMINEQFF	TGTGCCAGCAGCTTAACATTTCATAGCGGGAGTATGATAAATGAGCAGTTCTTC
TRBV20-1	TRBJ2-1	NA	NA	CSAPIPGHAETQFF	TGCAGTGCCCCAATTCCGGGCCATGCGGAGACCCAGTTCTTC
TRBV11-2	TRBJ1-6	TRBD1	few	CASSSNRGRNPLHF	TGTGCCAGCAGCTCTAACAGGGGGCGGAATCCCCTCCACTTT
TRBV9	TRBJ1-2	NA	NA	CASSEGGLYYGYTF	TGTGCCAGCAGCGAAGGGGGACTCTACTATGGCTACACCTTC
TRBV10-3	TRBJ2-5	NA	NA	CAISGPGVKGETQYF	TGTGCCATCAGTGGTCCAGGGGTGAAGGGAGAGACCCAGTACTTC
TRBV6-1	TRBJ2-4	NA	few	CASLAANRNIQYF	TGTGCCAGTTTGGCAGCGAACAGGAACATTCAGTACTTC
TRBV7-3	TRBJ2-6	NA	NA	CVSSLEGGGANVLTF	TGTGTCAGCAGCTTAGAGGGCGGGGGGGCCAACGTCCTGACTTTC
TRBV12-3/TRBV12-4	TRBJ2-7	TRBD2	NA	CASSLGTSGNGEQYF	TGTGCCAGCAGTTTAGGAACTAGCGGGAACGGCGAGCAGTACTTC
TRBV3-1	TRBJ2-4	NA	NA	CASSQEPTNLAKNIQYF	TGTGCCAGCAGCCAAGAACCGACAAACCTAGCCAAAAACATTCAGTACTTC
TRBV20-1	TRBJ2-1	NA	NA	CSLGEVGHNEQFF	TGCAGTCTTGGGGAGGTGGGACACAATGAGCAGTTCTTC
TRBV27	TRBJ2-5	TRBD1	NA	CASSWAGGRGEQYF	TGTGCCAGCAGTTGGGCAGGGGGTAGGGGAGAGCAGTACTTC
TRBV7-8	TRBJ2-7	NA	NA	CASSLGWVSEQYF	TGTGCCAGCAGCTTAGGGTGGGTTTCCGAGCAGTACTTC
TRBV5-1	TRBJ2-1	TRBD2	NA	CASSLLSGTSGRPGNEQFF	TGCGCCAGCAGCTTGCTTTCCGGGACTAGCGGGAGGCCAGGCAATGAGCAGTTCTTC
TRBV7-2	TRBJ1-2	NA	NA	CASSLIGRDYGYTF	TGTGCCAGCAGCTTAATCGGCAGGGACTATGGCTACACCTTC
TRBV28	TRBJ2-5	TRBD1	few	CASSPRTGLATQYF	TGTGCCAGCAGTCCTCGGACAGGGTTGGCGACCCAGTACTTC
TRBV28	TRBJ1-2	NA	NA	CASSYLQGYGYTF	TGTGCCAGCAGTTACTTACAGGGATATGGCTACACCTTC
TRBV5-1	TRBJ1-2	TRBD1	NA	CASSLEGQGPYGYTF	TGCGCCAGCAGCTTGGAAGGACAGGGGCCCTATGGCTACACCTTC
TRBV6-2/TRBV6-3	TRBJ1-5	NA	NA	CASRRTYQPQHF	TGTGCCAGCAGGAGGACTTATCAGCCCCAGCATTTT
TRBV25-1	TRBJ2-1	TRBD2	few	CASSDRSGRNRQFF	TGTGCCAGCAGTGACCGAAGCGGGAGGAATCGGCAGTTCTTC
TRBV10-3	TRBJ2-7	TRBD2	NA	CAATGTSGGYEQYF	TGTGCCGCAACCGGCACTAGCGGTGGTTACGAGCAGTACTTC
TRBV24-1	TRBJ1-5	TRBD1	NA	CATSEMTGRPQHF	TGTGCCACCAGTGAGATGACAGGGCGGCCCCAGCATTTT
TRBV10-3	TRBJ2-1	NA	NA	CAISGRPGTQGSSYNEQFF	TGTGCCATCAGTGGACGTCCCGGGACTCAGGGAAGCTCCTACAATGAGCAGTTCTTC
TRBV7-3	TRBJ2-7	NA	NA	CASSVGGGSPYEQYF	TGTGCCAGCAGCGTAGGTGGGGGCAGCCCATACGAGCAGTACTTC
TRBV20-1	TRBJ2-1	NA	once	CSAGSQREQFF	TGCAGTGCTGGATCACAAAGGGAGCAGTTCTTC
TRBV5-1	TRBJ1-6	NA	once	CASSLGQQAPLHF	TGCGCCAGCAGCTTGGGACAACAGGCGCCCCTCCACTTT
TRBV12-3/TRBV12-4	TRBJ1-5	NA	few	CASSLRENQPQHF	TGTGCCAGCAGTTTACGGGAGAACCAGCCCCAGCATTTT
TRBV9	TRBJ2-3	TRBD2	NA	CASSVSPAGGRTDTQYF	TGTGCCAGCAGCGTAAGCCCAGCGGGGGGCCGCACAGATACGCAGTATTTT
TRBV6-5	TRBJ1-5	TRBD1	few	CAAGGGYYSNQPQHF	TGTGCAGCAGGGGGCGGCTATTATAGCAATCAGCCCCAGCATTTT
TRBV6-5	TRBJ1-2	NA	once	CASTACRGSNYGYTF	TGTGCCAGCACCGCCTGCAGGGGCTCCAACTATGGCTACACCTTC
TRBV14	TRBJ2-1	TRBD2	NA	CASSQGVTLKGLAGDNEQFF	TGTGCCAGCAGCCAAGGAGTTACACTTAAGGGACTAGCGGGAGACAATGAGCAGTTCTTC
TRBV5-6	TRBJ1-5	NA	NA	CASSLASLGQPQHF	TGTGCCAGCAGCTTGGCATCACTTGGTCAGCCCCAGCATTTT
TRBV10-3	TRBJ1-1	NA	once	CAISGFPNTEAFF	TGTGCCATCAGTGGGTTCCCGAACACTGAAGCTTTCTTT
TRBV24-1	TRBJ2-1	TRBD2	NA	CATSEGTSGYWSSYNEQFF	TGTGCCACCAGCGAAGGGACTAGCGGATATTGGAGCTCCTACAATGAGCAGTTCTTC
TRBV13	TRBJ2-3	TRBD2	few	CASSLGTIPGTDTQYF	TGTGCCAGCAGCTTGGGGACTATCCCTGGCACAGATACGCAGTATTTT
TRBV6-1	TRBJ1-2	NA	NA	CASSWGIPPKPSNYGYTF	TGTGCCAGCAGCTGGGGTATACCACCTAAACCGTCTAACTATGGCTACACCTTC
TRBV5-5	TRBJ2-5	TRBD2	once	CASSLETSGRAGEQYF	TGTGCCAGCAGCTTGGAGACTAGCGGGAGGGCCGGTGAGCAGTACTTC
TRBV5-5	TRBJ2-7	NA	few	CASSLAGTVSYEQYF	TGTGCCAGCAGCTTGGCCGGGACGGTCTCCTACGAGCAGTACTTC
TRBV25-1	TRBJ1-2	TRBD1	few	CASLGQVDGYTF	TGTGCCAGCTTAGGACAGGTAGACGGCTACACCTTC
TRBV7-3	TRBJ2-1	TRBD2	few	CASSLTRELAGGYNEQFF	TGTGCCAGCAGCTTAACTAGGGAACTAGCGGGAGGGTACAATGAGCAGTTCTTC
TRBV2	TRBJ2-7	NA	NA	CASKLLPTYEQYF	TGTGCCAGCAAGTTGCTACCAACCTACGAGCAGTACTTC
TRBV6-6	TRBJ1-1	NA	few	CASSYSLSLNTEAFF	TGTGCCAGCAGTTACTCTCTTAGTCTGAACACTGAAGCTTTCTTT
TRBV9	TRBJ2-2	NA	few	CASSVEGGGTGELFF	TGTGCCAGCAGCGTAGAGGGGGGTGGCACCGGGGAGCTGTTTTTT
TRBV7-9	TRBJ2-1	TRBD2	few	CASSLGTSGRSYNEQFF	TGTGCCAGCAGCCTCGGGACTAGCGGACGTTCCTACAATGAGCAGTTCTTC
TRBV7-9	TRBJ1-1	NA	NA	CASSLLVGGTEAFF	TGTGCCAGCAGTCTGTTGGTTGGGGGGACTGAAGCTTTCTTT
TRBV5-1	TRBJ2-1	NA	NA	CASSLVVEGLWDEQFF	TGCGCCAGCAGCTTGGTCGTGGAGGGGTTGTGGGATGAGCAGTTCTTC
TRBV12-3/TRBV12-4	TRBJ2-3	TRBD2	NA	CASSLFSGVTDTQYF	TGTGCCAGCAGTTTATTCAGCGGGGTCACAGATACGCAGTATTTT
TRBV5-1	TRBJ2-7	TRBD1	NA	CASSWGQGYREQYF	TGCGCCAGCAGCTGGGGACAGGGATATCGCGAGCAGTACTTC
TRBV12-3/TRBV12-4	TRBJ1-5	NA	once	CASSLQQNQPQHF	TGTGCCAGCAGCTTACAGCAAAATCAGCCCCAGCATTTT
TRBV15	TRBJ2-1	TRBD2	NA	CATSRDNGLAVDNEQFF	TGTGCCACCAGCAGAGATAACGGACTAGCGGTTGACAATGAGCAGTTCTTC
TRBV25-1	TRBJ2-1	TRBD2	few	CASSDWTSGYNEQFF	TGTGCCAGCAGTGATTGGACTAGCGGCTACAATGAGCAGTTCTTC
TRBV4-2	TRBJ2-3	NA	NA	CANSQVVATSTDTQYF	TGTGCCAACAGCCAAGTGGTAGCGACTAGCACAGATACGCAGTATTTT